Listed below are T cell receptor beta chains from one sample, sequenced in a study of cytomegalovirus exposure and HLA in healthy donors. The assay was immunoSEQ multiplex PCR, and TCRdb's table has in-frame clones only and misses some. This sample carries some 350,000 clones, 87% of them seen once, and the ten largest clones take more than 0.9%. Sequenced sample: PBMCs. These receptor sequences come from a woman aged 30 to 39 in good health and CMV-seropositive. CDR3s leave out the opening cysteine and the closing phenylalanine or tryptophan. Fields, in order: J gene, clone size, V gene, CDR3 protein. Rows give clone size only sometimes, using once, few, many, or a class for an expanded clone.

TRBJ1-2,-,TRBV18,ASSPKEGISYT
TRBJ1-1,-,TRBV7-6,ASSLKTLGGHTEAF
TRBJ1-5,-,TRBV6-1,ASSVIGNQPQH
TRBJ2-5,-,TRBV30,AWNGGTQY
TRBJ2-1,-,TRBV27,ATTPGGSSYNEQF
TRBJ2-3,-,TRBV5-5,ASSLLLAGSTDTQY
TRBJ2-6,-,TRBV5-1,ASSLGGSGANVLT
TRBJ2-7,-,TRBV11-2,ASSFYRRGGYEQY
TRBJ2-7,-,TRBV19,ASSIEPGPAYEQY
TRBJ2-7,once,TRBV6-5,ASSYSFPYEQY
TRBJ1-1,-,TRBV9,ASTWGDGMNTEAF